This TCR beta chain was documented in a study of T cells after yellow fever vaccination. General study points: Compared with primary, the secondary response was weaker and peaked at day 5, not 15. A small share of clonotypes appeared in both CD4 and CD8 compartments. Reappearance after the booster was observed for most primary-vaccination clones (roughly 97% CD4, less than 90% CD8).

TCRdb recomputed calls from the 5' RACE reads with MiXCR, one row per CDR3 protein. The sample has hundreds of thousands of distinct CDR3 sequences; 8.5% to 10% are singletons. This clonotype was seen a handful of times. What it binds is not known. CDR3 size: 15 residues. The germline gives CDR1 LNHDA, CDR2 SQIVND (reference sequence). Trimming pared 0 bases from V and 2 bases from J, leaving 9 bases between. The rearrangement joins TRBV19 to TRBJ2-3; unclear D gene. The source material was PBMCs, sampled on the day of the first yellow fever vaccination. The sequence was collected from a man younger than 35 who received the YFV17D yellow fever vaccine. The CDR3 sequence: CASSIDRTNTDTQYF. The CDR3 DNA follows: TGTGCCAGTAGTATAGATAGGACCAACACAGATACGCAGTATTTT.